A selection of T cell receptor beta chains follows, all from one sample in a study of blood T cell repertoires in COVID-19. Using immunoSEQ multiplex PCR, the repertoire was profiled, and TCRdb retains in-frame clones only, with some absent. The sample comprises 55,000 to 65,000 clones, approximately 90% of which are singletons, and under 9.5% rests with the top ten. The sample was peripheral blood. The receptors were gathered from a human donor with active COVID-19. The donor label of this sample is uncertain. Each CDR3 is given with its conserved first and last residue. A D gene is named only where the DNA matches it firmly. Size is stated for part of the rows, as once, few or many counts, or as a class when the clone is expanded.

NA,TRBJ1-3,TRBV9,NA,15,CASSVGGSSGNTIYF,TGTGCCAGCAGCGTAGGAGGGTCCTCTGGAAACACCATATATTTT
NA,TRBJ2-1,TRBV4-3,TRBD2,14,CASSQDGAGVGQFF,TGCGCCAGCAGCCAAGATGGCGCGGGAGTAGGGCAGTTCTTC
NA,TRBJ2-1,TRBV3-1/TRBV3-2,NA,15,CASSQDASVYNEQFF,TGTGCCAGCAGCCAAGATGCCAGTGTCTACAATGAGCAGTTCTTC
NA,TRBJ1-2,TRBV30,NA,13,CAWQRLTGWGYTF,TGTGCCTGGCAACGACTAACGGGGTGGGGCTACACCTTC
NA,TRBJ2-7,TRBV7-2,TRBD2,15,CASSLVAGEANEQYF,TGTGCCAGCAGCTTAGTCGCGGGAGAGGCGAACGAGCAGTACTTC
NA,TRBJ1-2,TRBV7-9,NA,16,CASSLFPPRVHYGYTF,TGTGCCAGCAGCTTATTCCCGCCCAGGGTTCACTATGGCTACACCTTC
NA,TRBJ2-5,TRBV6-5,TRBD2,15,CASSPFSGRQETQYF,TGTGCCAGCAGTCCCTTTAGCGGGAGGCAAGAGACCCAGTACTTC
once,TRBJ1-5,TRBV6-5,TRBD1,15,CASSYGTGGNQPQHF,TGTGCCAGCAGTTACGGGACAGGGGGCAATCAGCCCCAGCATTTT
NA,TRBJ2-1,TRBV6-5,TRBD2,15,CASTLQLAGYNEQFF,TGTGCCAGCACCCTACAGCTAGCGGGGTACAATGAGCAGTTCTTC
NA,TRBJ1-2,TRBV19,TRBD1,11,CASIVGQGKTF,TGTGCCAGTATCGTTGGACAGGGCAAAACCTTC
NA,TRBJ2-7,TRBV3-1/TRBV3-2,NA,11,CASSQGGEQYF,TGTGCCAGCAGCCAGGGGGGCGAGCAGTACTTC
NA,TRBJ2-3,TRBV7-7,TRBD1,17,CASSSRTWTGVTDTQYF,TGTGCTAGCAGCTCCCGAACCTGGACAGGGGTCACAGATACGCAGTATTTT
NA,TRBJ2-5,TRBV6-6,TRBD1,15,CASSYPGQGSETQYF,TGTGCCAGCAGTTACCCGGGACAGGGGTCAGAGACCCAGTACTTC
NA,TRBJ2-3,TRBV7-2,TRBD2,17,CASIRTGTSADTDTQYF,TGTGCCAGCATTCGCACCGGGACTAGCGCCGACACAGATACGCAGTATTTT
NA,TRBJ2-3,TRBV6-5,NA,14,CASSLLGLGDTQYF,TGTGCCAGCAGCCTACTAGGCCTCGGGGATACGCAGTATTTT
NA,TRBJ1-1,TRBV19,TRBD1,14,CASSASQGRTEAFF,TGTGCCAGTAGTGCATCACAGGGGCGGACTGAAGCTTTCTTT
NA,TRBJ1-4,TRBV5-1,NA,14,CASSLFGESEKLFF,TGCGCCAGCAGCTTGTTCGGGGAGAGTGAAAAACTGTTTTTT
NA,TRBJ2-1,TRBV28,TRBD1,14,CASNRGQGYNEQFF,TGTGCCAGCAACCGGGGACAGGGCTACAATGAGCAGTTCTTC
NA,TRBJ2-7,TRBV7-9,NA,13,CASSLLRVDEQYF,TGTGCCAGCAGCCTACTGAGGGTTGACGAGCAGTACTTC
NA,TRBJ2-2,TRBV6-2/TRBV6-3,NA,15,CASRPSGQNTGELFF,TGTGCCAGCAGACCTTCGGGACAGAACACCGGGGAGCTGTTTTTT
NA,TRBJ2-2,TRBV9,TRBD2,16,CASSPSYRGGPGELFF,TGTGCCAGCAGCCCCTCGTATCGCGGGGGACCCGGGGAGCTGTTTTTT
NA,TRBJ2-1,TRBV5-1,TRBD1,16,CASSWGRDRNYNEQFF,TGCGCCAGCAGCTGGGGCCGGGACAGGAACTACAATGAGCAGTTCTTC
NA,TRBJ1-5,TRBV3-1/TRBV3-2,NA,14,CASSQDYSNQPQHF,TGTGCCAGCAGCCAAGATTATAGCAATCAGCCCCAGCATTTT
once,TRBJ2-1,TRBV18,NA,16,CASSPKGGGGSNEQFF,TGTGCCAGCTCACCCAAAGGAGGGGGAGGGAGCAATGAGCAGTTCTTC
NA,TRBJ2-7,TRBV6-5,TRBD1,15,CASRRDSRGRYEQYF,TGTGCCAGCAGGCGAGACAGCAGGGGGCGCTACGAGCAGTACTTC
NA,TRBJ1-1,TRBV5-1,TRBD1,13,CASRHDRDNEAFF,TGCGCCAGCAGACATGACAGGGACAACGAAGCTTTCTTT
NA,TRBJ1-1,TRBV27,TRBD1,15,CASSSDRGLITEAFF,TGTGCCAGCAGTTCAGACAGGGGGCTAATCACTGAAGCTTTCTTT
NA,TRBJ2-7,TRBV21-1,NA,14,CASSPKGTEGEQYF,TGTGCCAGCAGCCCGAAAGGTACAGAGGGCGAGCAGTACTTC
NA,TRBJ1-4,TRBV7-2,NA,14,CASSFGGMGEKLFF,TGTGCCAGCAGCTTTGGAGGGATGGGTGAAAAACTGTTTTTT
NA,TRBJ2-6,TRBV3-1/TRBV3-2,TRBD1,17,CASRLGTGAPGANVLTF,TGTGCCAGCAGACTAGGGACAGGGGCCCCTGGGGCCAACGTCCTGACTTTC
once,TRBJ2-2,TRBV9,NA,15,CASSVAHTNTGELFF,TGTGCCAGCAGCGTAGCTCACACCAACACCGGGGAGCTGTTTTTT
few,TRBJ1-1,TRBV4-1,NA,13,CASSQRASTEAFF,TGCGCCAGCAGCCAGAGGGCGAGCACTGAAGCTTTCTTT
NA,TRBJ2-2,TRBV2,NA,13,CASSGQINGELFF,TGTGCCAGCAGTGGGCAGATTAACGGGGAGCTGTTTTTT
once,TRBJ1-2,TRBV5-6,TRBD1,14,CASSHDRGNYGYTF,TGTGCCAGCAGCCATGACAGGGGAAACTATGGCTACACCTTC
NA,TRBJ1-1,TRBV28,TRBD1,15,CASSFAQGVNTEAFF,TGTGCCAGCAGTTTTGCACAGGGGGTGAACACTGAAGCTTTCTTT
NA,TRBJ2-1,TRBV5-1,TRBD1,15,CASSDGTGSSGEQFF,TGCGCCAGCAGCGACGGGACAGGGTCCTCGGGGGAGCAGTTCTTC
NA,TRBJ2-2,TRBV6-2/TRBV6-3,TRBD2,15,CASSFGGVNTGELFF,TGTGCCAGCAGTTTTGGGGGGGTTAACACCGGGGAGCTGTTTTTT
NA,TRBJ1-3,TRBV4-2,NA,18,CASSQEPVGRGSGNTIYF,TGTGCCAGCAGCCAAGAGCCGGTTGGGAGGGGCTCTGGAAACACCATATATTTT
NA,TRBJ2-1,TRBV6-6,TRBD2,16,CASSYFSAGVVNEQFF,TGTGCCAGCAGTTACTTTTCGGCGGGAGTAGTGAATGAGCAGTTCTTC
NA,TRBJ2-4,TRBV6-5,TRBD1,13,CASGQGGQNIQYF,TGTGCCAGCGGACAGGGGGGGCAGAACATTCAGTACTTC
NA,TRBJ2-7,TRBV11-2,NA,15,CASSLTQGGSYEQYF,TGTGCCAGCAGCTTAACCCAGGGGGGTTCTTACGAGCAGTACTTC
NA,TRBJ1-2,TRBV11-2,TRBD1,14,CASSLGTGSHGYTF,TGTGCCAGCAGCTTAGGGACAGGAAGTCATGGCTACACCTTC
NA,TRBJ2-5,TRBV9,TRBD1,17,CASSLSPRQGAGETQYF,TGTGCCAGCAGCCTTAGCCCCCGACAGGGGGCGGGGGAGACCCAGTACTTC
NA,TRBJ2-1,TRBV5-1,TRBD1,14,CASTGTGDYNEQFF,TGCGCCAGCACAGGGACAGGGGACTACAATGAGCAGTTCTTC
NA,TRBJ1-1,TRBV25-1,TRBD1,15,CASSEYRTGGVKAFF,TGTGCCAGCAGTGAATACCGGACAGGGGGAGTTAAAGCTTTCTTT
NA,TRBJ2-7,TRBV6-2/TRBV6-3,TRBD2,14,CASSYSGTSYEQYF,TGTGCCAGCAGTTACTCTGGGACTAGCTACGAGCAGTACTTC
NA,TRBJ1-1,TRBV4-3,NA,17,CASSQELYQEGNTEAFF,TGCGCCAGCAGCCAAGAGTTATACCAGGAGGGGAACACTGAAGCTTTCTTT
NA,TRBJ2-7,TRBV4-1,TRBD2,16,CASSQGISGGTYEQYF,TGCGCCAGCAGCCAAGGAATTAGCGGGGGAACCTACGAGCAGTACTTC
NA,TRBJ2-2,TRBV21-1,NA,17,CASSKERQGKGTGELFF,TGTGCCAGCAGCAAAGAGAGACAGGGTAAAGGCACCGGGGAGCTGTTTTTT
NA,TRBJ2-1,TRBV4-3,NA,15,CASSQLQGGHNEQFF,TGCGCCAGCAGCCAGTTGCAGGGGGGTCACAATGAGCAGTTCTTC
once,TRBJ1-4,TRBV5-6,NA,14,CASSLEGRTGKLFF,TGTGCCAGCAGCTTGGAGGGGCGGACGGGAAAACTGTTTTTT
NA,TRBJ2-7,TRBV7-2,TRBD1,17,CASSLLGGRTGPYEQYF,TGTGCCAGCAGCTTATTAGGGGGCCGTACAGGACCCTACGAGCAGTACTTC
NA,TRBJ2-3,TRBV12-3/TRBV12-4,NA,13,CASSPGTSDTQYF,TGTGCCAGCAGTCCGGGTACCTCTGATACGCAGTATTTT
once,TRBJ1-1,TRBV4-2,NA,13,CASMSGSLTEAFF,TGTGCCAGCATGAGCGGGAGTCTTACTGAAGCTTTCTTT
NA,TRBJ2-2,TRBV5-1,TRBD2,17,CASSLEPSGGAVGELFF,TGCGCCAGCAGCTTGGAGCCTAGCGGGGGGGCTGTCGGGGAGCTGTTTTTT
NA,TRBJ1-5,TRBV28,TRBD1,14,CASRTGFGNQPQHF,TGTGCCAGCAGGACAGGGTTTGGGAATCAGCCCCAGCATTTT
NA,TRBJ1-1,TRBV19,TRBD1,16,CASSPTDRAMGTEAFF,TGTGCCAGTAGCCCTACCGACAGGGCGATGGGCACTGAAGCTTTCTTT
NA,TRBJ1-2,TRBV25-1,TRBD1,13,CASRFGTGGGYTF,TGTGCCAGCAGATTCGGGACAGGGGGTGGCTACACCTTC
NA,TRBJ1-2,TRBV5-6,TRBD1,16,CASSLALGQGASGYTF,TGTGCCAGCAGCTTGGCCTTGGGACAGGGGGCGAGTGGCTACACCTTC